This record covers a single T cell receptor beta chain. The RNA input was about 0.5 to 1 ug, and it was reverse transcribed with random hexamers. From the immunoSEQ multiplex PCR reads, TCRdb called clonotypes with MiXCR, one entry per CDR3 protein. The sample includes some 110,000 distinct CDR3 sequences, more than 85% of them seen just once. These data belong to a study of CD8 T cells in Susac syndrome. V lost 1 base, J lost 1 base, and 10 bases stayed unmatched. Germline CDR1 is SGHTA and CDR2 is FQGNSA. The CDR3 totals 18 residues. The V and J genes are TRBV7-2 and TRBJ1-2; 9 bases map to TRBD1. The clonotype was recovered from a human donor with multiple sclerosis. The sequencing input was CD8+ T cells from PBMCs. In nucleotides, the CDR3 is TGTGCCAGCAGCTTAGACCCCCTACAGGGGGCCAGTAACTATGGCTACACCTTC. Translating gives CASSLDPLQGASNYGYTF.